This TCR beta chain was identified in a study of response to subunit inactivated influenza vaccine. This clonotype was seen a few times. The antigen remains undetermined. Regarding the study as a whole: Authors suggested each seasonal flu vaccination may recruit only limited numbers of new T cells.

Each CDR3 protein is one row after TCRdb ran MiXCR on the RT-PCR reads. Of about 700,000 distinct CDR3 sequences detected, approximately 15% appear once; the ten largest clones hold around 7.3%. V lost 0 bases to trimming and J lost 5 bases, with 10 bases between them. The CDR3 contains 15 residues. The germline CDR1 and CDR2 sequences are LGHNA and YSLEER. The sequencing here drew on PBMCs from blood, taken 14 to 15 days before vaccination. The sequence was collected from a man aged 45-65 years who received an inactivated influenza vaccine. The chain has TRBV4-3 and TRBJ1-4; TRBD1 might be the D (5 bases). CDR3: CASSQDRQLNEKLFF. The CDR3, as DNA: TGCGCCAGCAGCCAAGATAGACAGTTAAATGAAAAACTGTTTTTT.